The rows below give T cell receptor beta chains drawn from one sample of a study of tumor-infiltrating lymphocytes in localized non-small cell lung cancer. TCRdb's copy holds only in-frame clones and misses some; the assay was immunoSEQ multiplex PCR. The sample lists around 6,200 clones; 65% to 80% were seen once. Sequencing input: lung tumor tissue. The receptors here all came from a human donor with non-small cell lung cancer. Each CDR3 is given with its conserved first and last residue. The D gene is left open where the match is weak. Expanded clones are given a class, and other clones once, few, many or no size at all.

V gene	clone size	J gene	D gene	CDR3 DNA	CDR3 protein
TRBV7-3	-	TRBJ2-2	TRBD1	TGTGCCAGCAGCTTAGGGACAGGGGACACCGGGGAGCTGTTTTTT	CASSLGTGDTGELFF
TRBV30	-	TRBJ2-2	-	TGTGCCTGGAGCGACCGGGGGGAGCTGTTTTTT	CAWSDRGELFF
TRBV11-2	large	TRBJ1-2	TRBD1	TGTGCCAGCAGCTTAGGACAGGGGAATCACTATGGCTACACCTTC	CASSLGQGNHYGYTF
TRBV4-2	-	TRBJ2-7	-	TGTGCCAGCAGCCAGGGACTGGACTCCTACGAGCAGTACTTC	CASSQGLDSYEQYF
TRBV4-1	medium-sized	TRBJ2-5	-	TGCGCCAGCAGCCAAGGCAGGGAGTACCAAGAGACCCAGTACTTC	CASSQGREYQETQYF
TRBV28	-	TRBJ1-2	-	TGTGCCAGCAGCATTGGGGGGTCGAACTATGGCTACACCTTC	CASSIGGSNYGYTF
TRBV7-3	-	TRBJ2-3	-	TGTGCCAGCAGCTTAGCCGGGGGCCCCACAGATACGCAGTATTTT	CASSLAGGPTDTQYF
TRBV11-2	-	TRBJ2-7	TRBD2	TGTGCCAGCAGCCCCGGGACTAGCGGGGGGTATAAGCAGTACTTC	CASSPGTSGGYKQYF
TRBV4-2	-	TRBJ1-2	-	TGTGCCAGCAGCCAAACCGACAAGCAGTATGGCTACACCTTC	CASSQTDKQYGYTF
TRBV18	-	TRBJ1-5	-	TGTGCCAGCTCCCCGTTGGGAGTTGGCAATCAGCCCCAGCATTTT	CASSPLGVGNQPQHF
TRBV2	-	TRBJ2-1	-	TGTGCCAGCAGTTTTAGCAATGAGCAGTTCTTC	CASSFSNEQFF
TRBV29-1	-	TRBJ1-5	-	TGCAGCGTACTGCAGGGTGGGGGTCAGCCCCAGCATTTT	CSVLQGGGQPQHF
TRBV4-1	few	TRBJ1-1	-	TGCGCCAGCAGCCAAGGCCCCGGGGGGGACACTGAAGCTTTCTTT	CASSQGPGGDTEAFF
TRBV5-6	few	TRBJ2-1	-	TGTGCCAGCAGCGTAGGGCAGGGAGCCTACAATGAGCAGTTCTTC	CASSVGQGAYNEQFF
TRBV18	-	TRBJ1-5	TRBD1	TGTGCCAGCTCACCAAACCAGGGGGCGCGGGGTCAGCCCCAGCATTTT	CASSPNQGARGQPQHF
TRBV5-1	-	TRBJ2-1	TRBD2	TGCGCCAGCAGCTTGGAACTAGCGGGAGCGTACAATGAGCAGTTCTTC	CASSLELAGAYNEQFF
TRBV5-8	-	TRBJ2-6	-	TGTGCCAGCAGCCTAGGACTGTCCGCTGGGGCCAACGTCCTGACTTTC	CASSLGLSAGANVLTF
TRBV4-2	few	TRBJ2-7	-	TGTGCCAGCAGCCAAGCGGCTGGAGAGCAGTACTTC	CASSQAAGEQYF
TRBV7-9	few	TRBJ2-5	-	TGTGCCAGCAGCCGACAGGCCTTACAAGAGACCCAGTACTTC	CASSRQALQETQYF
TRBV27	-	TRBJ2-7	TRBD1	TGTGCCAGCAGTGCTCCGGGACAGTCTTCCTACGAGCAGTACTTC	CASSAPGQSSYEQYF
TRBV9	few	TRBJ1-1	-	TGTGCCAGCAGCGCTACCAACCGGGACCGAAAACGGAACACTGAAGCTTTCTTT	CASSATNRDRKRNTEAFF
TRBV29-1	few	TRBJ2-3	-	TGCAGCGTTGCCGGTGTGTCAGGGACCTCCACGCAGTATTTT	CSVAGVSGTSTQYF
TRBV4-3	-	TRBJ2-7	-	TGCGCCAGCAGCCCTACGAGGGCGGTTTACGAGCAGTACTTC	CASSPTRAVYEQYF
TRBV9	-	TRBJ2-3	-	TGTGCCAGCAGCGTCTGGGCTAGCACAGATACGCAGTATTTT	CASSVWASTDTQYF
TRBV29-1	-	TRBJ2-6	-	TGCAGCGTCCAGAGCTCTGGGGCCAACGTCCTGACTTTC	CSVQSSGANVLTF
TRBV5-1	once	TRBJ1-4	-	TGCGCCAGCTGCCGGGAGACAACTAATGAAAAACTGTTTTTT	CASCRETTNEKLFF
TRBV4-1	-	TRBJ2-7	-	TGCGCCAGCAGCCAACCGGGTGCCAGCTACGAGCAGTACTTC	CASSQPGASYEQYF
TRBV20-1	few	TRBJ2-3	-	TGCAGTGCTAGAGACCCAAGGGTAGAGTATTTT	CSARDPRVEYF
TRBV5-4	-	TRBJ1-1	-	TGTGCCAGCAGCCGCGACGGGACAAACACTGAAGCTTTCTTT	CASSRDGTNTEAFF
TRBV5-1	-	TRBJ2-5	-	TGCGCCAGCAGCTTGGGCGGACTCCAAGAGACCCAGTACTTC	CASSLGGLQETQYF
TRBV29-1	-	TRBJ2-5	-	TGCAGCGTTGAAGATTGGGTAGAAGGAGAGACCCAGTACTTC	CSVEDWVEGETQYF
TRBV5-1	-	TRBJ2-1	-	TGCGCCAGCCACGGGACACACGATTCCTACAATGAGCAGTTCTTC	CASHGTHDSYNEQFF
TRBV28	-	TRBJ1-1	TRBD1	TGTGCCAGCAGTTTTCAGGGGGGCACTGAAGCTTTCTTT	CASSFQGGTEAFF
TRBV5-6	-	TRBJ2-7	-	TGTGCCAGCAGGGGGAGGAGTGCTACCGAGCAGTACTTC	CASRGRSATEQYF
TRBV5-4	once	TRBJ2-4	-	TGTGCCAGCAGCTTGGAGGGAAAAAACATTCAGTACTTC	CASSLEGKNIQYF
TRBV2	-	TRBJ1-6	TRBD1	TGTGCCAGCAGTGGTGGGACAGGGGAGTCACCCCTCCACTTT	CASSGGTGESPLHF
TRBV15	once	TRBJ2-2	-	TGTGCCACCAGCAGAGACCTAATCGGGGCCGGGGAGCTGTTTTTT	CATSRDLIGAGELFF
TRBV7-2	-	TRBJ2-7	-	TGTGCCAGCAGCATCACCCCAGGGAGCTACGAGCAGTACTTC	CASSITPGSYEQYF
TRBV15	-	TRBJ2-7	TRBD2	TGTGCCACCAGCAGACGGGGGGTTTCCTACGAGCAGTACTTC	CATSRRGVSYEQYF
TRBV7-9	-	TRBJ2-2	-	TGTGCCAGCAGCTTAGTCGGGGAAACCGGGGAGCTGTTTTTT	CASSLVGETGELFF
TRBV7-2	-	TRBJ1-4	-	TGTGCCAGCAGCTTATCCCACCGGGCATCTGGGGAAAAACTGTTTTTT	CASSLSHRASGEKLFF
TRBV30	-	TRBJ2-6	-	TGTGCCTGGGGAAGCTCTGGGGCCAACGTCCTGACTTTC	CAWGSSGANVLTF
TRBV7-9	-	TRBJ1-2	-	TGTGCCAGCAGCTTTGGGACACAAACAAATGGCTACACCTTC	CASSFGTQTNGYTF
TRBV7-9	once	TRBJ2-3	-	TGTGCCAGCAGCTTAGCAGGGGGTGAGACAGATACGCAGTATTTT	CASSLAGGETDTQYF
TRBV28	-	TRBJ2-5	TRBD1	TGTGCCAGCCAGGGACAGCCGCAAGAGACCCAGTACTTC	CASQGQPQETQYF
TRBV5-4	-	TRBJ1-3	-	TGTGCCAGCAGCTTGGCGCAGACTAGCTCTGGAAACACCATATATTTT	CASSLAQTSSGNTIYF
TRBV27	-	TRBJ2-7	-	TGTGCCAGCAGTTCGGGGGGCATCTACGAGCAGTACTTC	CASSSGGIYEQYF
TRBV2	-	TRBJ2-1	TRBD1	TGTGCCAGCAGTGAAACCCGGGACAGAGAAGTCTTC	CASSETRDREVF